This TCR beta chain originates from a study of neurological immune-mediated disorders. Findings of the study overall: As far as clinical or MRI features were concerned, none was associated with the multiple sclerosis repertoire cluster.

Only a few counts were recorded for this clonotype. Antigen specificity is unknown. Regarding time point: longitudinal time-point 2. The length of the CDR3 is 14 residues. Germline lookup yields CDR1 SGHDT and CDR2 YYEEEE. Trimming removed 1 base from V and 10 bases from J; junction bases left unmatched: 9. The authors produced cDNA by 5'RACE using 10-nucleotide random UMIs. Using its own MiXCR run on the 5' RACE reads, TCRdb lists one record per CDR3 protein. Among some 80,000 distinct CDR3 sequences, about 5.6% were seen once, and the ten largest hold 6.5% to 9%. The sample comprised PBMCs. The V gene is TRBV5-6, the J gene TRBJ2-3, with 7 bases lining up with TRBD2. The sequence came from a woman in her sixties with multiple sclerosis. CDR3 protein: CASSLWGLSFAQYF. In nucleotides, the CDR3 is TGTGCCAGCAGCTTGTGGGGACTAAGTTTTGCGCAGTATTTT.